A selection of T cell receptor beta chains follows, all from one sample in a study of neurological immune-mediated disorders. MiXCR, applied by TCRdb to the 5' RACE reads, yields one record per CDR3 protein. The repertoire holds about 55,000 distinct CDR3 sequences, with 4% to 5.5% as singletons. Sequenced: PBMCs. The receptors were gathered from a man aged 50 or older with multiple sclerosis. Both conserved end residues are part of each CDR3. The order of the fields is V gene, D gene, J gene, clone size, CDR3 DNA, CDR3 protein. The D gene is left open where the match is weak. Expanded clones are given a class, and other clones once, few, many or no size at all.

TRBV5-1,NA,TRBJ2-1,many,TGCGCCAGCAGCTTGGTGGGAGTTAATGAGCAGTTCTTC,CASSLVGVNEQFF
TRBV11-2,TRBD1,TRBJ2-7,many,TGTGCCAGCAGCTCGCTCCGGGACAGCTACGAGCAGTACTTC,CASSSLRDSYEQYF
TRBV7-9,TRBD1,TRBJ2-7,many,TGTGCCAGCAGCTTAGATTGGACAGGGGAGCGGGAGCAGTACTTC,CASSLDWTGEREQYF
TRBV20-1,TRBD2,TRBJ2-1,many,TGCAGTGCTAAAAGACTAGCGGGATTTATTGAGCAGTTCTTC,CSAKRLAGFIEQFF
TRBV7-3,NA,TRBJ2-1,few,TGTGCCAGCAGTCCTGCTTCGGGGACCTACAATGAGCAGTTCTTC,CASSPASGTYNEQFF
TRBV28,NA,TRBJ2-3,many,TGTGCCAGCAGGCTTATCCTTTTAGATACGCAGTATTTT,CASRLILLDTQYF
TRBV24-1,NA,TRBJ2-3,many,TGTGCCACCAGTGATTCCGACCCCTCCTATATAGATACGCAGTATTTT,CATSDSDPSYIDTQYF
TRBV27,TRBD2,TRBJ2-1,many,TGTGCCAGCAGCTCTATTAAGAAAGCGGGAGGTCATAATGAGCAGTTCTTC,CASSSIKKAGGHNEQFF
TRBV3-1,TRBD2,TRBJ2-5,many,TGTGCCAGCAGCCAAGATACTAGCGGAGAAGAGACCCAGTACTTC,CASSQDTSGEETQYF
TRBV4-1,NA,TRBJ2-5,many,TGCGCCAGCAGCCACCCCGTCCGGAGCCGCGGAGAGACCCAGTACTTC,CASSHPVRSRGETQYF
TRBV7-8,TRBD2,TRBJ2-1,many,TGTGCCAGCAGCTTAATAATGGGACTAGCGGGAGGGTATGAGCAGTTCTTC,CASSLIMGLAGGYEQFF
TRBV29-1,TRBD2,TRBJ2-1,many,TGCAGCGTCATAGCGGGAGGGCCGTTTGAGCAGTTCTTC,CSVIAGGPFEQFF
TRBV6-4,NA,TRBJ1-5,few,TGTGCCAGCGCAACAGGCCACGACCAGCCCCAGAATTTT,CASATGHDQPQNF
TRBV7-6,TRBD2,TRBJ2-7,many,TGTGCCAGCAGCTTCGGGACTAGCGCGAACTACGAGCAGTACTTC,CASSFGTSANYEQYF
TRBV5-1,NA,TRBJ2-1,many,TGCGCCAGCAGCTTGCGGGCGGATAGCTCCTACAATGAGCAGTTCTTC,CASSLRADSSYNEQFF
TRBV7-2,TRBD2,TRBJ2-1,many,TGTGCCAGCAGCCCAGGACTAGCGGGATTCAATGAGCAGTTCTTC,CASSPGLAGFNEQFF
TRBV29-1,NA,TRBJ1-1,NA,TGCAGCGAGTTAAGCCCGCAGACGAACACTGAAGCTTTCTTT,CSELSPQTNTEAFF
TRBV15,NA,TRBJ1-1,NA,TGTGCCACCAGCAGTGGACAGATCATGAACACCGAAGCTTTCTTT,CATSSGQIMNTEAFF
TRBV12-3/TRBV12-4,NA,TRBJ2-5,many,TGTGCCAGCAGTCCTAGTCAACTAGGCCAGGAGACCCAGTACTTC,CASSPSQLGQETQYF
TRBV18,NA,TRBJ1-5,many,TGTGCCAGCGCGGACAGAAATCAGCCCCAGCATTTT,CASADRNQPQHF
TRBV29-1,TRBD1,TRBJ1-5,NA,TGCAGCGTTCGACAGGGGGCTGGCAATCAGCCCCAGCATTTT,CSVRQGAGNQPQHF
TRBV7-2,NA,TRBJ1-6,few,TGTGCCAGCAGCTTAATCTGGCCGTCACCCCTCAACTTT,CASSLIWPSPLNF
TRBV20-1,NA,TRBJ1-5,few,TGCAGTGCTAGAGGGTTAAATCAGCCCCAGAATTTT,CSARGLNQPQNF
TRBV14,NA,TRBJ2-3,NA,TGTGCCAGCAGTCCCCGTCCGGGAGTCGGAGGCACGCAGTATTTT,CASSPRPGVGGTQYF
TRBV27,NA,TRBJ1-2,many,TGTGCCAGCAGTTTTAAAGGGTATAACTATGGCTACACCTTC,CASSFKGYNYGYTF
TRBV29-1,NA,TRBJ2-5,many,TGCAGCGTTGGGTTAGGGCTTGGGGAGACCCAGTACTTC,CSVGLGLGETQYF
TRBV21-1,NA,TRBJ1-6,many,TGTGCCAGCAGCAAAGCGGGGGGACCGACAGGGAGGAATTCACCCCTCCACTTT,CASSKAGGPTGRNSPLHF
TRBV5-1,NA,TRBJ1-2,many,TGCGCCAGCAGCTTGGTTCCGCCTACCGATGGCTACACCTTC,CASSLVPPTDGYTF
TRBV6-5,NA,TRBJ1-4,many,TGTGCCAGCAGTTACTCGGTTTTGACAGGAAAACTGTTTTTT,CASSYSVLTGKLFF
TRBV7-9,NA,TRBJ2-1,many,TGTGCCAGCAGCTGGGGGAGCTCCCATGAGCAGTTCTTC,CASSWGSSHEQFF
TRBV5-1,TRBD1,TRBJ1-4,few,TGCGCCAGCAGCCCGGACAGGGGATGGGGTAATGAAAAACTGTTTTTT,CASSPDRGWGNEKLFF
TRBV5-1,TRBD1,TRBJ2-1,many,TGCGCCAGCGGACAAGGGGACAGGGTCCCTCTCGAGCAGTTCTTC,CASGQGDRVPLEQFF
TRBV5-1,TRBD1,TRBJ1-4,few,TGCGCCAGCAGCTTGGAACCGGGACAGGGTTGGGAAAAACTGTTTTTT,CASSLEPGQGWEKLFF
TRBV28,NA,TRBJ2-7,many,TGTGCCAGCTCCCCCGGGACTGTCCACTCCTACGAGCAGTACTTC,CASSPGTVHSYEQYF
TRBV5-1,NA,TRBJ1-1,many,TGCGCCAGCAGCCGGGACGGCCGGCACACTGAAGCTTTCTTT,CASSRDGRHTEAFF
TRBV5-1,NA,TRBJ2-1,many,TGCGCCAGCAGCTTTCCCCGGGACCAGTACAATGAGCAGTTCTTC,CASSFPRDQYNEQFF
TRBV4-1,NA,TRBJ2-7,many,TGCGCCAGCAGCCAAGAACAAGAGGGGTACGACGAGCAGTACTTC,CASSQEQEGYDEQYF
TRBV9,NA,TRBJ1-1,many,TGTGCCAGCAGCCTGCGACGGATGAACACTGAAGCTTTCTTT,CASSLRRMNTEAFF
TRBV20-1,NA,TRBJ2-7,many,TGCAGTGCAAGGCCCCCCCGGTGGGGGGCCTACGAGCAGTACTTC,CSARPPRWGAYEQYF
TRBV10-3,NA,TRBJ2-1,NA,TGTGCCGCCTCCCCTGGGGCTGAGCAGTTCTTC,CAASPGAEQFF
TRBV5-6,TRBD1,TRBJ1-5,many,TGTGCCAGCAGCCAGAACAGGGGGATCAGCAATCAGCCCCAGCATTTT,CASSQNRGISNQPQHF
TRBV5-1,NA,TRBJ2-1,many,TGCGCCAGCAGCTTGGACGGCGGATACAATGAGCAGTTCTTC,CASSLDGGYNEQFF
TRBV20-1,TRBD2,TRBJ2-3,many,TGCAGTGCTAGAGAGACTAGCGTGGATACGCAGTATTTT,CSARETSVDTQYF
TRBV20-1,NA,TRBJ2-1,many,TGCAGTGCTAGTTCCGGGAGTTCCTACAATGAGCAGTTCTTC,CSASSGSSYNEQFF
TRBV5-1,NA,TRBJ1-1,many,TGCGCCAGCAGCTCTCCCACAGCCATGAACACTGAAGCTTTCTTT,CASSSPTAMNTEAFF
TRBV7-9,TRBD1,TRBJ2-1,many,TGTGCCAGCAGCTTAGCAAGGGACAGCGAGTACAATTCGAAAATTCATTTC,CASSLARDSEYNSKIHF
TRBV28,TRBD2,TRBJ2-3,many,TGTGCCAGCAGTAGGGCTAGCGGACCTAGCACAGATACGCAGTATTTT,CASSRASGPSTDTQYF
TRBV20-1,NA,TRBJ2-3,many,TGCACGTCGCCGGGGGCCTCAGATACGCAGTATTTT,CTSPGASDTQYF
TRBV2,TRBD2,TRBJ2-3,many,TGTGCCAGCAGGTTGGGACTAGCGGGAGGTACGGATACGCAGTATTTT,CASRLGLAGGTDTQYF
TRBV12-3/TRBV12-4,NA,TRBJ2-1,many,TGTGCCAGCAGTCCTTATTTCGACAGGCACCCCTACAATGAGCAGTTCTTC,CASSPYFDRHPYNEQFF
TRBV20-1,TRBD1,TRBJ1-1,many,TGCAGTGCCCGAGGACAGGGCCTTGAGTTAGGAACTGAAGCTTTCTTT,CSARGQGLELGTEAFF
TRBV5-1,TRBD2,TRBJ2-2,many,TGCGCCAGCAGGGGAGGGGACACCGGGGAGCTGTTTTTT,CASRGGDTGELFF
TRBV5-1,TRBD2,TRBJ2-5,many,TGCGCCAGCAGTCTAGCGGGGAACCAAGAGACCCAGTACTTC,CASSLAGNQETQYF
TRBV30,TRBD2,TRBJ2-2,NA,TGTGCCTGGTGCTCGGCCGCGGGGGATACCGGGGAGCTGTTTTTT,CAWCSAAGDTGELFF
TRBV5-1,NA,TRBJ1-6,many,TGCGCCAGCAGCTTGGTACAGATGTCACCCCTCCACTTT,CASSLVQMSPLHF
TRBV7-9,NA,TRBJ1-2,many,TGTGCCAGCAGCTTTCAGGGGTTCGGCTATGGCTACACCTTC,CASSFQGFGYGYTF